The 17 T cell receptor beta chains below were found in one sample sequenced in a study of T cells after yellow fever vaccination. Each CDR3 protein is one row after TCRdb ran MiXCR on the 5' RACE reads. Here the sample spans 500,000 to 650,000 distinct CDR3 sequences, less than 15% being singletons. The sequencing here drew on PBMCs, taken on the day of the yellow fever booster vaccination. Receptors were obtained from a man aged 25 to 45 who received the YFV17D yellow fever vaccine.

This clonotype was found many times. V usage is TRBV7-2 and J usage is TRBJ1-2; D not resolved. The CDR3 loop spans 15 amino acids. Germline-derived CDR1 and CDR2 are SGHTA and FQGNSA. Trimming removed 2 bases at V and 5 bases at J, with 15 bases between. The CDR3 DNA sequence: TGTGCCAGCAGCTTATATGGTTCGGGAGAATATGGCTACACCTTC. As protein: CASSLYGSGEYGYTF.

This clonotype was recorded at least ten times. The V call is TRBV5-1, the J call TRBJ2-2, with 7 bases aligning to TRBD2. The trim removed 6 bases at V and 4 bases at J, leaving 6 bases unmatched. This CDR3 is 14 amino acids long. CDR1 SGHRS and CDR2 YFSETQ come from the germline V gene. The CDR3 DNA is TGCGCCAGCATACGGGAGCGGGGCACCGGGGAGCTGTTTTTT. Translating gives CASIRERGTGELFF.

This clonotype was counted between two and nine times. The V call is TRBV7-2, the J call TRBJ2-1; 9 positions match TRBD2. CDR3 size: 16 residues. The germline CDR1 and CDR2 sequences are SGHTA and FQGNSA. V lost 0 bases to trimming and J lost 4 bases; unmatched junction nucleotides: 4. The CDR3 reads CASSLASSGTYNEQFF. Written as DNA, the CDR3 is TGTGCCAGCAGCTTAGCGTCTAGCGGGACTTACAATGAGCAGTTCTTC. Filled out from reference TRBV7-2 and TRBJ2-1, the complete variable domain reads GAGVSQSPSNKVTEKGKDVELRCDPISGHTALYWYRQSLGQGLEFLIYFQGNSAPDKSGLPSDRFSAERTGGSVSTLTIQRTQQEDSAVYLCASSLASSGTYNEQFFGPGTRLTVL.

This clonotype was detected only a few times. This sequence joins TRBV13 and TRBJ2-1, with a weak D call TRBD1 (6 bases). The CDR3 covers 17 residues. Germline V gene lookup returns CDR1 PRHDT and CDR2 FYEKMQ (reference sequence). Trimming took off 3 bases at V and 0 bases at J, with 15 bases between the two ends. The CDR3 sequence is CASSFSNRAFSYNEQFF. CDR3 DNA sequence: TGTGCCAGCAGCTTCTCCAACAGGGCCTTCTCCTACAATGAGCAGTTCTTC.

This clonotype was observed a few times. The CDR3 loop is CASRGSGRNPYEQYF. The DNA of the CDR3 is TGTGCCAGCAGGGGCAGCGGGCGGAATCCCTACGAGCAGTACTTC. The chain couples TRBV5-6 to TRBJ2-7, with D possibly matching TRBD2 (6 bases). From germline, CDR1 is SGHDT and CDR2 YYEEEE. Trimming shortened V by 5 bases and J by 2 bases, and 17 bases separated the two germline ends. CDR3 length equals 15 residues.

This clonotype appeared a few times. The genes are TRBV30 and TRBJ1-1; tentative D call: TRBD1 (5 bases). CDR3 size: 14 residues. Germline-derived CDR1 and CDR2 are GTSNPN and SVGIG (reference sequence). V lost 0 bases and J 3 bases, leaving 11 bases between the germline ends. The CDR3 reads CAWSVRGSDTEAFF. The CDR3 DNA sequence: TGTGCCTGGAGTGTGAGGGGTTCGGACACTGAAGCTTTCTTT.

This clonotype was counted a few times. The V gene is TRBV9, the J gene TRBJ2-7; D unclear. Germline V gene lookup returns CDR1 SGDLS and CDR2 YYNGEE. The V end was cut by 0 bases, the J end by 1 base, with 8 bases between. This CDR3 is 14 amino acids long. The CDR3 DNA follows: TGTGCCAGCAGCGTAGATCCGGAGTCCTACGAGCAGTACTTC. It encodes CASSVDPESYEQYF.

The V and J genes are TRBV19 and TRBJ2-1; D not certain. Per germline, CDR1 LNHDA and CDR2 SQIVND (reference sequence). Trimming took off 7 bases at V and 0 bases at J, with 13 bases between the two ends. The CDR3 runs 15 residues. CDR3 sequence (DNA): TGTGCCAGTACCTCTGGTCGGAGCTCCTACAATGAGCAGTTCTTC. It codes for CASTSGRSSYNEQFF. Complete variable domain (other parts from reference TRBV19 and TRBJ2-1): DGGITQSPKYLFRKEGQNVTLSCEQNLNHDAMYWYRQDPGQGLRLIYYSQIVNDFQKGDIAEGYSVSREKKESFPLTVTSAQKNPTAFYLCASTSGRSSYNEQFFGPGTRLTVL.

This clonotype was counted between two and nine times. This chain connects TRBV12-3 or TRBV12-4 to TRBJ2-3; 8 bases fit TRBD2. The CDR3 contains 12 residues. V shed 7 bases and J 8 bases; nucleotides not matched to a gene: 5. The CDR3 DNA is TGTGCCAGCACCGGGCGGGGGGTTACGCAGTATTTT. Protein: CASTGRGVTQYF.

This clonotype has only a few counts. Here the CDR3 DNA reads TGTGCCAGCAGCCAAGAGGGTTGGGACGAGCAGTACTTC. Its translation is CASSQEGWDEQYF. The J gene is TRBJ2-7, the V gene TRBV4-2; D unresolved. Deletions cut 0 bases from V and 5 bases from J, with 8 bases between. CDR3 length: 13 residues. Germline CDR1 is LGHNA and CDR2 is YNFKEQ.

Points on this clonotype: At one end, the junction sequence differs from germline, possibly due to a read error. The chain links TRBV4-3 to TRBJ1-5; D is unresolved. This CDR3 has 15 amino acids. Germline values: CDR1 LGHNA, CDR2 YSLEER. The CDR3 nucleotides read TGCGCCAGCAGCCAAGAGAGGCAGGATAATCAACCCCAGCATTTT. Translating gives CASSQERQDNQPQHF.

This clonotype occurred a few times. The chain employs TRBV12-3 or TRBV12-4 and TRBJ2-1; maybe TRBD2 (6 bases). The CDR3 loop spans 14 amino acids. V shed 2 bases and J shed 4 bases, with 9 bases lying between them. The DNA of the CDR3 is TGTGCCAGCAGTTTATTACGGGAGTACAATGAGCAGTTCTTC. Encoded protein: CASSLLREYNEQFF.

This clonotype was counted between two and nine times. The chain uses TRBV15 and TRBJ2-1; D tentatively fits TRBD1 or TRBD2 (5 bases each). This CDR3 is 13 amino acids long. Trimming left V 0 bases short and J 8 bases short, with 8 bases between. Germline CDR1 is LNHNV and CDR2 is YYDKDF (reference sequence). The CDR3 here is CATSRDGGYEQFF. The DNA for the CDR3 is TGTGCCACCAGCAGAGATGGGGGATATGAGCAGTTCTTC.

This clonotype has a handful of counts. The J gene is TRBJ2-3, the V gene TRBV5-1; TRBD2 aligns across 10 bases. The V segment lost 8 bases and the J segment 1 base; nucleotides outside the gene matches: 22. From germline, CDR1 is SGHRS and CDR2 YFSETQ. This CDR3 is 20 amino acids long. CDR3 region: CARTPEQSGLAVLRTDTQYF. In nucleotides, the CDR3 is TGCGCCAGGACACCCGAGCAATCAGGACTAGCGGTTCTCCGCACAGATACGCAGTATTTT.

This clonotype was seen repeatedly, ten times or more. The gene calls are TRBV6-5 and TRBJ2-5; 8 bases align to TRBD2. V shed 8 bases and J 4 bases; nucleotides not matched to a gene: 9. The CDR3 length is 14 residues. The germline gives CDR1 MNHEY, CDR2 SVGAGI. CDR3: CASGPGGGRETQYF. The CDR3 region has the DNA TGTGCCAGCGGCCCCGGGGGGGGGAGAGAGACCCAGTACTTC.

This clonotype occurred a few times. This chain joins TRBV4-2 and TRBJ2-3; maybe TRBD2 (5 bases). CDR3 length: 13 amino acids. The germline CDR1 and CDR2 sequences are LGHNA and YNFKEQ. V gave up 1 base and J gave up 9 bases, with 11 bases separating them. This CDR3 is CASSQAAGWTQYF. The CDR3 nucleotides are TGTGCCAGCAGCCAAGCTGCGGGTTGGACGCAGTATTTT.

This clonotype was seen a handful of times. The genes are TRBV18 and TRBJ2-1, with 11 bases fitting TRBD2. J was trimmed by 6 bases and V by 2 bases; bases with no gene match: 0. Germline CDR1 KGHSH, CDR2 LQKENI. The CDR3 is 14 amino acids. The CDR3 loop reads CASSPTSGSNEQFF. The CDR3 DNA is TGTGCCAGCTCACCAACTAGCGGGAGCAATGAGCAGTTCTTC.